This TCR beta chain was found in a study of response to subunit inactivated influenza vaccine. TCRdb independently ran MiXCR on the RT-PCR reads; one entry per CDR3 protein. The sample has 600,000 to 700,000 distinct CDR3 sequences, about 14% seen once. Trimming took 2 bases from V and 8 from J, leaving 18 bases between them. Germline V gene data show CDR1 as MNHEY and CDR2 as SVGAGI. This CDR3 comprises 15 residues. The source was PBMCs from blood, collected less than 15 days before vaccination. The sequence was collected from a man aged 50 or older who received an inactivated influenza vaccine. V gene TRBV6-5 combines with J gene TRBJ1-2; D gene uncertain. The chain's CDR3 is CASSYRTSTRSGYTF. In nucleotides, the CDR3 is TGTGCCAGCAGTTACCGGACGTCAACTAGGTCCGGCTACACCTTC.